The 28 T cell receptor beta chains presented below share a single source sample, sequenced in a study of T cell responses to AZD1222 COVID-19 vaccine. The data were produced by immunoSEQ multiplex PCR, yet TCRdb's version contains in-frame clones alone and is incomplete. The sample yields some 110,000 clones, about 86% seen once. The specimen comprised peripheral blood, sampled 28 days after the second AZD1222 dose. The receptors here all came from an adult who received the AZD1222 COVID-19 vaccine.

This chain joins TRBV7-6 and TRBJ1-3; no reliable D call. The V end lost 3 bases, the J end lost 4 bases, and 10 bases lay between the germline ends. The CDR3 runs 14 residues. Germline assignment: CDR1 SGHVS and CDR2 FNYEAQ. CDR3 sequence: CASSFEAGGNTIYF. In nucleotides, the CDR3 is TGTGCCAGCAGCTTTGAGGCAGGCGGAAACACCATATATTTT.

V gene TRBV7-2 combines with J gene TRBJ2-2; no reliable D call. V lost 4 bases to trimming and J lost 7 bases, with 16 bases between them. From germline, CDR1 is SGHTA and CDR2 FQGNSA. This CDR3 is 15 amino acids long. The CDR3 sequence: CASSSRVGRDGELFF. The CDR3 DNA reads TGTGCCAGCAGCTCAAGGGTTGGCCGTGACGGGGAGCTGTTTTTT.

This rearrangement joins TRBV19 to TRBJ1-5, with D perhaps matching TRBD1 (5 bases). V lost 0 bases, J lost 1 base, and 13 bases lay in between. The CDR3 runs to 17 residues. Germline V CDR1 and CDR2: LNHDA, SQIVND (reference sequence). The CDR3 DNA reads TGTGCCAGTAGTATAGAGTCCTCCAGGGCGAGCAATCAGCCCCAGCATTTT. Its translation: CASSIESSRASNQPQHF.

Concerning this clone: At the DNA level, this CDR3 is encoded by other sequences in the same sample as well. J is TRBJ2-7 and V is TRBV3-1 (or the pseudogene TRBV3-2), with TRBD2 matching 12 bases. The CDR3 length is 17 residues. Per the germline V gene, CDR1 is LGHDT and CDR2 is YNNKEL (reference sequence). V was pared by 4 bases and J by 7 bases, with 14 bases of the junction left unmatched. The CDR3 here is CASSLNLLAGGLGEQYF. The CDR3 DNA is TGTGCCAGCAGCCTAAACCTACTAGCGGGGGGCTTGGGGGAGCAGTACTTC.

The chain employs TRBV18 and TRBJ2-1; D is possibly TRBD1 (6 bases). With 3 bases removed from V and 4 bases from J, the gap between germline ends came to 10 bases. Germline CDR1 and CDR2: KGHSH and LQKENI. This CDR3 contains 14 residues. The CDR3, as DNA: TGTGCCAGCTCACCCTGGACAGAATACAATGAGCAGTTCTTC. It specifies CASSPWTEYNEQFF.

The J gene is TRBJ2-2, the V gene TRBV10-2; maybe TRBD2 (6 bases). CDR1 is WSHSY, CDR2 SAAADI, per germline. This CDR3 comprises 13 residues. Trimming took off 11 bases at V and 5 bases at J, with 15 bases between the two ends. CDR3 residues: CAPNRRGTGELFF. The DNA for the CDR3 is TGCGCCCCCAACCGTCGGGGGACCGGGGAGCTGTTTTTT.

The table lists this clone with a few counts. The CDR3 DNA reads TGTGCCAGCAGCTCCCCCCGGGACACACTTAGCAATCAGCCCCAGCATTTT. Protein product: CASSSPRDTLSNQPQHF. The rearrangement joins TRBV7-4 to TRBJ1-5; possibly TRBD1 for D (6 bases). Germline V gives CDR1 SGHVT, CDR2 SQSDAQ. The CDR3 loop spans 17 amino acids. The V gene lost 4 bases and the J gene lost 0 bases, with 16 bases spanning the gap. Full variable domain (remainder filled in from reference TRBV7-4 and TRBJ1-5): GAGVSQSPRYKVAKRGRDVALRCDSISGHVTLYWYRQTLGQGSEVLTYSQSDAQRDKSGRPSGRFSAERPERSVSTLKIQRTEQGDSAVYLCASSSPRDTLSNQPQHFGDGTRLSIL.

This clone came up once. The chain combines TRBV19 with TRBJ2-6, with TRBD2 as a possible D gene (5 bases). The length of the CDR3 is 16 residues. Trimming took 2 bases from V and 0 from J, leaving 8 bases between them. Germline V gene data show CDR1 as LNHDA and CDR2 as SQIVND (reference sequence). This CDR3 is CASSISGISGANVLTF. CDR3 coding DNA: TGTGCCAGTAGTATATCCGGGATCTCTGGGGCCAACGTCCTGACTTTC. The full variable domain, with the rest looked up from reference TRBV19 and TRBJ2-6, is DGGITQSPKYLFRKEGQNVTLSCEQNLNHDAMYWYRQDPGQGLRLIYYSQIVNDFQKGDIAEGYSVSREKKESFPLTVTSAQKNPTAFYLCASSISGISGANVLTFGAGSRLTVL.

The rearrangement links TRBV4-3 to TRBJ1-1; D uncertain. The CDR3 runs to 13 residues. Germline CDR1 is LGHNA and CDR2 is YSLEER. Trimming pared 0 bases from V and 4 bases from J, leaving 6 bases between. Here the CDR3 reads CASSQDGSTEAFF. The CDR3 coding sequence is TGCGCCAGCAGCCAAGATGGGTCCACTGAAGCTTTCTTT.

The chain links TRBV9 to TRBJ1-2, with 11 bases that match TRBD1. The CDR3 totals 15 residues. J gave up 4 bases and V 3 bases, and 5 bases lay outside the gene matches. From germline, CDR1 is SGDLS and CDR2 YYNGEE. CDR3 loop: CASSDRTGGLYGYTF. The CDR3 DNA sequence: TGTGCCAGCAGCGACCGGACAGGGGGCCTCTATGGCTACACCTTC.

The V call is TRBV11-2, the J call TRBJ2-7, with 9 bases identical to TRBD2. The germline V gene has CDR1 SGHAT and CDR2 FQNNGV. The CDR3 loop spans 15 amino acids. Trimming cost V 2 bases and J 3 bases; bases outside gene matches: 5. The CDR3 bases are TGTGCCAGCAGCTTACTTAGCGGGAGTCACTACGAGCAGTACTTC. The encoded protein is CASSLLSGSHYEQYF.

The chain carries TRBV9 and TRBJ2-3, with 11 bases matching TRBD1. V lost 3 bases, J lost 6 bases, and 6 bases stayed unmatched. Per germline, CDR1 SGDLS and CDR2 YYNGEE. This CDR3 region has 15 residues. The CDR3 DNA reads as TGTGCCAGCAGCGCCGGACAGGGGGCTAGCGATACGCAGTATTTT. It codes for CASSAGQGASDTQYF.

This clone has only a few counts. V is TRBV9 and J is TRBJ1-2; 7 bases agree with TRBD1. The CDR3 runs to 14 residues. V gave up 4 bases and J gave up 8 bases; unmatched junction bases: 11. Germline CDR1 SGDLS, CDR2 YYNGEE. The CDR3 region is CASSREGQTWGYTF. In DNA, the CDR3 is TGTGCCAGCAGCAGAGAGGGACAGACGTGGGGCTACACCTTC. Full variable domain (outside the CDR3, taken from reference TRBV9 and TRBJ1-2): DSGVTQTPKHLITATGQRVTLRCSPRSGDLSVYWYQQSLDQGLQFLIQYYNGEERAKGNILERFSAQQFPDLHSELNLSSLELGDSALYFCASSREGQTWGYTFGSGTRLTVV.

This clone turned up a few times. The chain recombines TRBV7-2 with TRBJ2-5; D is undetermined. The CDR3 has 13 residues. With 3 bases removed from V and 5 bases from J, the gap between germline ends came to 10 bases. Germline loops: CDR1 SGHTA, CDR2 FQGNSA. CDR3 loop: CASSFAARETQYF. CDR3 nucleotide sequence: TGTGCCAGCAGCTTCGCGGCGCGGGAGACCCAGTACTTC.

J is TRBJ2-7 and V is TRBV6-2 or TRBV6-3; D is ambiguous. The CDR3 extends over 14 amino acids. V gave up 0 bases and J gave up 4 bases, with 10 bases separating them. Per the germline V gene, CDR1 is MNHEY and CDR2 is SVGEGT. Here the CDR3 reads CASSYSPDLYEQYF. For the CDR3, the DNA is TGTGCCAGCAGTTACTCGCCGGACCTATACGAGCAGTACTTC.

V usage is TRBV4-1 and J usage is TRBJ1-2; no clear D gene. Deletions cut 6 bases from V and 4 bases from J, with 12 bases between. CDR3 size: 13 residues. Germline CDR1 and CDR2: MGHRA and YSYEKL. The CDR3 DNA is TGCGCCAGCAGAAAGGAGGGAAGCTATGGCTACACCTTC. Translation gives CASRKEGSYGYTF.

The V and J genes are TRBV7-9 and TRBJ2-2, with 11 nucleotides matching TRBD2. V lost 10 bases to trimming and J lost 5 bases; unmatched junction nucleotides: 9. The CDR3 loop spans 15 amino acids. Germline assignment: CDR1 SEHNR and CDR2 FQNEAQ (reference sequence). The CDR3 coding sequence is TGTGCCACCGAAACCGGGACTAGCGGAACCGGGGAGCTGTTTTTT. Translated, it gives CATETGTSGTGELFF.

The chain combines TRBV20-1 with TRBJ2-3, with 14 nucleotides matching TRBD2. The V segment lost 3 bases and the J segment 13 bases; nucleotides outside the gene matches: 12. The CDR3 contains 15 residues. CDR1 and CDR2 from the germline V gene are DFQATT and SNEGSKA (reference sequence). The CDR3, as DNA: TGCAGTGCTAGTGAGGGACTAGCGGGAGAGGGGTTAGAGTATTTT. Translating it yields CSASEGLAGEGLEYF.

This clone has a single count. The V gene is TRBV5-1, the J gene TRBJ1-3; possible D gene TRBD1, 6 bases. Germline V gene lookup returns CDR1 SGHRS and CDR2 YFSETQ. The CDR3 consists of 16 residues. V was shortened by 4 bases and J by 0 bases, with 14 bases between the two germline ends. In DNA, the CDR3 is TGCGCCAGCAGCCCCGCGGGAGGGGGCTCTGGAAACACCATATATTTT. Residues: CASSPAGGGSGNTIYF.

The chain is built from TRBV7-8 and TRBJ1-1; D may be TRBD1 (5 bases). Trimming shortened V by 5 bases and J by 0 bases, and 19 bases separated the two germline ends. CDR1 and CDR2 (germline): SGHVS, FQNEAQ. The CDR3 length is 17 residues. CDR3: CASSLLRGVSMNTEAFF. CDR3 in DNA: TGTGCCAGCAGCCTCTTGCGGGGGGTTAGCATGAACACTGAAGCTTTCTTT.

The chain employs TRBV11-2 and TRBJ2-5; 7 bases line up with TRBD2. The V and J ends lost 5 bases and 5 bases, in that order; junction bases with no gene match: 14. The CDR3 is 16 residues long. Germline assignment: CDR1 SGHAT and CDR2 FQNNGV. The CDR3 region has the DNA TGTGCCAGCAGCGCTCCGGGGACTATAAGCGGCGAGACCCAGTACTTC. Its protein product is CASSAPGTISGETQYF.

This clone was seen once. V usage is TRBV18 and J usage is TRBJ2-1, with 11 bases lining up with TRBD2. The CDR3 consists of 16 residues. Trimming at V came to 2 bases and at J to 9 bases, leaving 9 bases not matched to a gene. Germline V gene sequence: CDR1 KGHSH, CDR2 LQKENI. CDR3 region: CASSPVSGGAYAEQFF. Here the CDR3 DNA reads TGTGCCAGCTCACCAGTTAGCGGGGGGGCTTATGCTGAGCAGTTCTTC.

The chain recombines TRBV24-1 with TRBJ2-1; unclear D gene. Between the trimmed V and J ends, which lost 7 bases and 2 bases, there was a span of 11 bases. Germline V gene lookup returns CDR1 KGHDR and CDR2 SFDVKD. The CDR3 contains 14 residues. The CDR3 protein is CATRGSQAYNEQFF. As DNA, the CDR3 is TGTGCCACCAGGGGATCCCAGGCCTACAATGAGCAGTTCTTC.

This clone was seen a handful of times. The gene calls are TRBV5-4 and TRBJ2-2; 7 nucleotides line up with TRBD2. The CDR3 is 16 amino acids. Germline V gene sequence: CDR1 SGHNT, CDR2 YYREEE (reference sequence). V shed 0 bases, J shed 6 bases, and the junction held 8 bases outside the gene matches. Here the CDR3 reads CASSLASRGNAGELFF. The CDR3 DNA follows: TGTGCCAGCAGCTTGGCCTCGCGGGGGAATGCCGGGGAGCTGTTTTTT. The full variable domain, its missing parts supplied by reference TRBV5-4 and TRBJ2-2, is ETGVTQSPTHLIKTRGQQVTLRCSSQSGHNTVSWYQQALGQGPQFIFQYYREEENGRGNFPPRFSGLQFPNYSSELNVNALELDDSALYLCASSLASRGNAGELFFGEGSRLTVL.

J is TRBJ1-4 and V is TRBV2; TRBD1 is a possible D gene (6 bases). This CDR3 region has 17 residues. Germline lookup yields CDR1 SNHLY and CDR2 FYNNEI. V was trimmed by 4 bases and J by 0 bases, leaving 15 bases between them. The CDR3 DNA is TGTGCCAGCAGTGCCGGGACACTCCATGCAACTAATGAAAAACTGTTTTTT. This translates into CASSAGTLHATNEKLFF.

This rearrangement joins TRBV4-3 to TRBJ2-6; D uncertain. Germline CDR1 is LGHNA and CDR2 is YSLEER. The CDR3 is 16 amino acids. V was pared by 0 bases and J by 1 base, with 7 bases between. CDR3 protein: CASSQDFGSGANVLTF. CDR3 DNA: TGCGCCAGCAGCCAAGATTTTGGGTCTGGGGCCAACGTCCTGACTTTC.

V usage is TRBV7-8 and J usage is TRBJ2-5, with D perhaps matching TRBD1 or TRBD2 (6 bases each). This CDR3 comprises 17 residues. Trimming shortened V by 5 bases and J by 5 bases, and 24 bases separated the two germline ends. CDR1 SGHVS and CDR2 FQNEAQ come from the germline V gene. The CDR3 DNA sequence: TGTGCCAGCAGCGCCCCGGGGGCAGGGGTCTCAGTGGAGACCCAGTACTTC. This translates into CASSAPGAGVSVETQYF.

The chain links TRBV7-6 to TRBJ2-7, with 9 bases identical to TRBD1. Trimming at V came to 4 bases and at J to 5 bases, leaving 3 bases not matched to a gene. The CDR3 has 13 amino acids. The V gene's germline CDR1 is SGHVS and CDR2 FNYEAQ. The DNA for the CDR3 is TGTGCCAGCAGCTCGCGGACAGGGGACGAGCAGTACTTC. Its translation: CASSSRTGDEQYF. The complete variable domain, with remaining parts taken from reference TRBV7-6 and TRBJ2-7, reads GAGVSQSPRYKVTKRGQDVALRCDPISGHVSLYWYRQALGQGPEFLTYFNYEAQQDKSGLPNDRFSAERPEGSISTLTIQRTEQRDSAMYRCASSSRTGDEQYFGPGTRLTVT.